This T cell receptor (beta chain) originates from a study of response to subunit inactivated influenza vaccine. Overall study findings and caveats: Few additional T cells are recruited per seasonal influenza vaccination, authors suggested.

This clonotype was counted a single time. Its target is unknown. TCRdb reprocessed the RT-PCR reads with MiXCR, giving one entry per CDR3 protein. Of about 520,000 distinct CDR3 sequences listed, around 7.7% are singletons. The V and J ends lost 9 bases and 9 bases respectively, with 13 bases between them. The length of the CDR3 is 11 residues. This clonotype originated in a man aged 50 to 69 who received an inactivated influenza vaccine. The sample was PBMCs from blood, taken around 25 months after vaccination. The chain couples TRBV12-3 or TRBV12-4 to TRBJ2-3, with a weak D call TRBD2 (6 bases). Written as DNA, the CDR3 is TGTGCCAGTCGTAGGGAGGACACGCAGTATTTT. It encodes CASRREDTQYF.